A single sample gave rise to the 32 T cell receptor beta chains below, sequenced in a study of cytotoxic CD8 clonotypes in ibrutinib-treated CLL (dated by TCRdb to the early 2020s). Receptor amplification or capture employed the immunoSEQ multiplex PCR assay. This immuneACCESS table, as held by TCRdb, lists in-frame sequences with V and J called but not all clones. Of the missing ones, under half trace to an unresolved V gene in checked studies; the others have no known cause. The sample table records approximately 13,000 clones; roughly 70% of these occur just once. In total, the top ten clones hold roughly 5.9% of the sample. This material consisted of PBMCs, taken before ibrutinib treatment. All receptors derive from a human donor with chronic lymphocytic leukemia.

This clone was seen a handful of times. The V gene is TRBV9, the J gene TRBJ1-1; TRBD1 matches at 8 bases. The CDR3 sequence is 14 residues long. CDR1 and CDR2 from the germline V gene are SGDLS and YYNGEE. V lost 4 bases, J lost 4 bases, and 6 bases stayed unmatched. The DNA of the CDR3 is TGTGCCAGCAGCTCAGGGGGCGGGGGCACTGAAGCTTTCTTT. It is translated as CASSSGGGGTEAFF.

This clone showed up just a few times. This chain joins TRBV20-1 and TRBJ1-2, with D uncertain. CDR3 size: 10 residues. V gave up 5 bases and J gave up 6 bases, with 7 bases separating them. CDR1 is DFQATT and CDR2 is SNEGSKA in the germline V gene (reference sequence). CDR3 sequence reads: CSAWRDGYTF. The CDR3 DNA is TGCAGTGCTTGGAGAGATGGCTACACCTTC.

The chain employs TRBV27 and TRBJ1-4, with TRBD1 identical over 7 bases. V lost 4 bases and J lost 6; bases outside the gene matches: 8. Germline CDR1 is MNHEY and CDR2 is SMNVEV (reference sequence). The CDR3 sequence is 15 residues long. The CDR3 sequence: CASSSRGGWDEKLFF. For the CDR3, the DNA is TGTGCCAGCAGTTCCAGGGGGGGTTGGGATGAAAAACTGTTTTTT. The whole variable domain, remainder taken from reference TRBV27 and TRBJ1-4, is EAQVTQNPRYLITVTGKKLTVTCSQNMNHEYMSWYRQDPGLGLRQIYYSMNVEVTDKGDVPEGYKVSRKEKRNFPLILESPSPNQTSLYFCASSSRGGWDEKLFFGSGTQLSVL.

This clone came up a few times. This chain links TRBV6-6 with TRBJ1-3; D uncertain. CDR1 is MNHNY, CDR2 SVGAGI, per germline (reference sequence). The germline V and J ends were trimmed by 6 bases and 1 base, with 13 bases remaining between them. The CDR3 loop spans 15 amino acids. In DNA form, the CDR3 reads TGTGCCAGCAGCCACGGGGAAATTTCTGGAAACACCATATATTTT. It specifies CASSHGEISGNTIYF.

V gene TRBV9 combines with J gene TRBJ2-3; TRBD2 matches at 8 bases. The CDR3 contains 14 residues. V trimming: 5 bases; J trimming: 2 bases; junction bases outside the gene matches: 4. CDR1 SGDLS and CDR2 YYNGEE come from the germline V gene. CDR3 sequence: CASRPSGHTDTQYF. The CDR3, as DNA: TGTGCCAGCAGACCTAGCGGGCACACAGATACGCAGTATTTT.

The chain employs TRBV10-3 and TRBJ2-1; D not certain. V was shortened by 5 bases and J by 4 bases, with 3 bases between the two germline ends. The CDR3 is 11 residues long. The germline CDR1 and CDR2 sequences are ENHRY and SYGVKD. The CDR3 bases are TGTGCCATCAGTAAGTACAATGAGCAGTTCTTC. This sequence encodes CAISKYNEQFF.

The chain carries TRBV28 and TRBJ2-7; D is possibly TRBD1 or TRBD2 (6 bases each). Trimming shortened V by 3 bases and J by 3 bases, and 12 bases separated the two germline ends. The CDR3 consists of 14 residues. Germline CDR1 and CDR2: MDHEN and SYDVKM. CDR3 amino acids: CASSFGGQGYEQYF. The CDR3 region has the DNA TGTGCCAGCAGTTTTGGGGGGCAGGGCTACGAGCAGTACTTC.

This CDR3 reads CASSLRGQGGSGNTIYF. The CDR3 coding sequence is TGTGCCAGCAGCTTACGGGGCCAGGGCGGCTCTGGAAACACCATATATTTT. The chain links TRBV7-9 to TRBJ1-3, with a weak D call TRBD1 (5 bases). The CDR3 has 17 amino acids. CDR1 and CDR2 from the germline V gene are SEHNR and FQNEAQ (reference sequence). V lost 2 bases and J 0 bases, leaving 14 bases between the germline ends. Supplemented by reference TRBV7-9 and TRBJ1-3, the full variable domain reads DTGVSQNPRHKITKRGQNVTFRCDPISEHNRLYWYRQTLGQGPEFLTYFQNEAQLEKSRLLSDRFSAERPKGSFSTLEIQRTEQGDSAMYLCASSLRGQGGSGNTIYFGEGSWLTVV.

The V gene is TRBV7-9, the J gene TRBJ2-5, with D perhaps TRBD2 (6 bases). The germline V gene has CDR1 SEHNR and CDR2 FQNEAQ (reference sequence). The CDR3 spans 14 residues. V lost 1 base and J lost 5, with 11 bases in between. The CDR3 spells CASSLVGAGETQYF. The CDR3 coding sequence is TGTGCCAGCAGCTTAGTAGGGGCGGGGGAGACCCAGTACTTC.

The DNA of the CDR3 is TGTGCCAGCAGCCAAGGGGGGTATGAGTACAATGAGCAGTTCTTC. Translating gives CASSQGGYEYNEQFF. The V and J genes are TRBV4-2 and TRBJ2-1, with D perhaps assigned TRBD1 or TRBD2 (5 bases each). Germline CDR1 reads LGHNA; CDR2 reads YNFKEQ. This CDR3 has 15 residues. The V gene lost 1 base and the J gene lost 4 bases, with 11 bases spanning the gap.

The chain recombines TRBV11-2 with TRBJ2-3; maybe TRBD1 (5 bases). Germline CDR1 and CDR2: SGHAT and FQNNGV. CDR3 length: 14 amino acids. V was shortened by 2 bases and J by 4 bases, with 10 bases between the two germline ends. The CDR3 here is CASSLPQGADTQYF. The CDR3 DNA reads as TGTGCCAGCAGCTTACCCCAGGGCGCAGATACGCAGTATTTT.

This clone was observed once. The V gene is TRBV14, the J gene TRBJ2-7; D gene unclear. V lost 1 base and J 1 base, leaving 5 bases between the germline ends. The length of the CDR3 is 13 residues. Germline CDR1 and CDR2: SGHDN and FVKESK. The CDR3 region is CASSQGGSYEQYF. CDR3 DNA: TGTGCCAGCAGCCAAGGGGGATCCTACGAGCAGTACTTC.

The chain has TRBV7-2 and TRBJ2-1; D ambiguous. CDR1 is SGHTA and CDR2 is FQGNSA in the germline V gene. The ends were cut back, 7 bases at V and 7 bases at J, with 8 bases in the middle. This CDR3 is built from 11 residues. CDR3 region: CASTLGNEQFF. DNA of the CDR3: TGTGCCAGCACGCTGGGGAATGAGCAGTTCTTC.

The chain links TRBV9 to TRBJ1-3; D not certain. V was shortened by 2 bases and J by 0 bases, with 12 bases between the two germline ends. Germline-derived CDR1 and CDR2 are SGDLS and YYNGEE. The CDR3 consists of 16 residues. In DNA form, the CDR3 reads TGTGCCAGCAGCGTCTCCGGTGGGAGCTCTGGAAACACCATATATTTT. The encoded protein is CASSVSGGSSGNTIYF.

The J gene is TRBJ2-1, the V gene TRBV19; TRBD1 might be the D (6 bases). The germline V and J ends were trimmed by 5 bases and 8 bases, with 25 bases remaining between them. The germline CDR1 and CDR2 sequences are LNHDA and SQIVND (reference sequence). The CDR3 is 17 amino acids. CDR3 residues: CASSYVLGRGSGDEQFF. In DNA, the CDR3 is TGTGCCAGTAGTTACGTCTTGGGCAGGGGTAGTGGCGATGAGCAGTTCTTC.

Sample share makes this clone medium-sized. The V and J genes are TRBV6-4 and TRBJ2-6; D is unresolved. Germline CDR1 reads MRHNA; CDR2 reads SNTAGT. Deletions cut 2 bases from V and 2 bases from J, with 7 bases between. The CDR3 sequence is 15 residues long. The CDR3 DNA reads TGTGCCAGCAGTGACGGTAGCACTGGGGCCAACGTCCTGACTTTC. Translated, it gives CASSDGSTGANVLTF.

The chain links TRBV30 to TRBJ1-1; no reliable D call. Per the germline V gene, CDR1 is GTSNPN and CDR2 is SVGIG (reference sequence). The CDR3 length is 11 residues. Trimming pared 5 bases from V and 0 bases from J, leaving 4 bases between. CDR3 loop: CAWEMNTEAFF. In DNA, the CDR3 is TGTGCCTGGGAAATGAACACTGAAGCTTTCTTT.

This rearrangement joins TRBV18 to TRBJ2-7; 7 bases are shared with TRBD1. Germline CDR1 is KGHSH and CDR2 is LQKENI. Trimming at V came to 2 bases and at J to 2 bases, leaving 3 bases not matched to a gene. The CDR3 is 14 residues long. The CDR3 sequence is CASSPVQGTYEQYF. The DNA of the CDR3 is TGTGCCAGCTCACCAGTACAGGGGACCTACGAGCAGTACTTC.

J is TRBJ2-1 and V is TRBV19, with TRBD1 identical over 9 bases. The CDR3 loop spans 15 amino acids. Germline V CDR1 and CDR2: LNHDA, SQIVND (reference sequence). The V gene end was trimmed by 5 bases and the J gene end by 2 bases; junction bases not matched to a gene: 4. The CDR3 nucleotides read TGTGCCAGTAGTCCGACAGGGGGGGCCTACAATGAGCAGTTCTTC. This translates into CASSPTGGAYNEQFF. Filled out from reference TRBV19 and TRBJ2-1, the complete variable domain reads DGGITQSPKYLFRKEGQNVTLSCEQNLNHDAMYWYRQDPGQGLRLIYYSQIVNDFQKGDIAEGYSVSREKKESFPLTVTSAQKNPTAFYLCASSPTGGAYNEQFFGPGTRLTVL.

The J gene is TRBJ2-3, the V gene TRBV5-5; D uncertain. The CDR3 covers 15 residues. Germline V gene data show CDR1 as SGHKS and CDR2 as YYEKEE (reference sequence). V lost 7 bases to trimming and J lost 1 base, with 16 bases between them. CDR3 coding DNA: TGTGCCAGCTCAAAAGACCCTAGGGGCACAGATACGCAGTATTTT. Translated: CASSKDPRGTDTQYF.

This sequence joins TRBV6-5 and TRBJ2-5; TRBD1 is a possible D gene (5 bases). Germline V gene lookup returns CDR1 MNHEY and CDR2 SVGAGI. Trimming removed 7 bases from V and 5 bases from J, with 14 bases in between. CDR3 length: 13 residues. The CDR3 sequence: CASTRQLGETQYF. The DNA for the CDR3 is TGTGCCAGCACCCGACAGCTTGGGGAGACCCAGTACTTC.

CDR3 residues: CSGRSDGYAFF. CDR3 DNA: TGCAGTGGGCGCAGCGACGGGTACGCTTTCTTT. The chain has TRBV20-1 and TRBJ1-1; D uncertain. The germline V gene has CDR1 DFQATT and CDR2 SNEGSKA (reference sequence). The CDR3 has 11 residues. Trimming removed 7 bases from V and 11 bases from J, with 17 bases in between.

There are a few counts of this clone. This chain links TRBV4-2 with TRBJ2-1, with D unresolved. Trimming stripped 0 bases from V and 10 bases from J, with 7 bases between. From germline, CDR1 is LGHNA and CDR2 YNFKEQ. The CDR3 runs 12 residues. This CDR3 is CASSQDWREQFF. The CDR3 nucleotides are TGTGCCAGCAGCCAAGATTGGCGGGAGCAGTTCTTC.

The J gene is TRBJ2-3, the V gene TRBV19; 10 bases fit TRBD2. The CDR3 runs to 15 residues. After removal of 6 bases from V and 1 base from J, the junction contained 4 bases not matched to a gene. Germline V gene sequence: CDR1 LNHDA, CDR2 SQIVND (reference sequence). The CDR3 nucleotides are TGTGCCAGTAGGATCAGCGGGAGGGGCACAGATACGCAGTATTTT. Translating gives CASRISGRGTDTQYF.

V gene TRBV6-1 combines with J gene TRBJ1-5, with 7 bases identical to TRBD1. The CDR3 has 15 amino acids. CDR1 MNHNS and CDR2 SASEGT come from the germline V gene. Trimming removed 4 bases from V and 4 bases from J; junction bases left unmatched: 7. The CDR3 protein is CASSGSGTENQPQHF. DNA for the CDR3: TGTGCCAGCAGTGGCTCCGGGACAGAGAATCAGCCCCAGCATTTT.

In this sample, this clone turned up once. The CDR3 reads CASSQVGGTSGSRQFF. CDR3 DNA sequence: TGTGCCAGCAGCCAAGTCGGGGGGACTAGCGGGAGTCGGCAGTTCTTC. The rearrangement uses TRBV14 and TRBJ2-1, with 14 bases identical to TRBD2. This CDR3 has 16 amino acids. The germline CDR1 and CDR2 sequences are SGHDN and FVKESK. Unmatched junction bases numbered 8, after V lost 1 base and J lost 12 bases.

The genes are TRBV4-1 and TRBJ1-2; possible D gene TRBD1, 5 bases. The CDR3 sequence is 14 residues long. Germline values: CDR1 MGHRA, CDR2 YSYEKL. Trimming left V 0 bases short and J 6 bases short, with 11 bases between. The CDR3 protein is CASSQDGAGDGYTF. The CDR3 nucleotides are TGCGCCAGCAGCCAAGATGGGGCGGGGGATGGCTACACCTTC.

This clone turned up a few times. This chain connects TRBV10-3 to TRBJ1-2; D gene ambiguous. This CDR3 spans 13 amino acids. Germline V gene lookup returns CDR1 ENHRY and CDR2 SYGVKD. Trimming pared 2 bases from V and 5 bases from J, leaving 9 bases between. The CDR3 coding sequence is TGTGCCATCAGTGAGGGGATGGCTTATGGCTACACCTTC. Its protein is CAISEGMAYGYTF.

This chain links TRBV15 with TRBJ2-2, with 9 bases matching TRBD1. CDR1 and CDR2 (germline): LNHNV, YYDKDF (reference sequence). This CDR3 is 16 amino acids long. The ends lost 0 bases at V and 5 bases at J; junction bases unmatched: 4. The DNA of the CDR3 is TGTGCCACCAGCAGAGATTGGGGGACAGGGACCGGGGAGCTGTTTTTT. This codes for CATSRDWGTGTGELFF.

Only a few counts were recorded for this clone. This sequence joins TRBV7-2 and TRBJ2-2; 7 nucleotides line up with TRBD1. CDR3 length equals 15 residues. Germline V gene lookup returns CDR1 SGHTA and CDR2 FQGNSA. J was trimmed by 4 bases and V by 5 bases; bases with no gene match: 7. This CDR3 reads CASSQGQAGTGELFF. CDR3 coding DNA: TGTGCCAGCAGCCAAGGACAGGCCGGCACCGGGGAGCTGTTTTTT.

This clone was detected only a few times. This chain joins TRBV10-3 and TRBJ2-3, with D possibly TRBD2 on 6 matching bases. The CDR3 is 16 amino acids. The germline V gene has CDR1 ENHRY and CDR2 SYGVKD. V lost 0 bases and J 1 base, leaving 11 bases between the germline ends. The CDR3 sequence is CAISESPPSGTDTQYF. CDR3 DNA sequence: TGTGCCATCAGTGAGTCGCCCCCTAGCGGCACAGATACGCAGTATTTT.

This clone was detected a few times. The V and J genes are TRBV6-6 and TRBJ1-1, with 7 positions matching TRBD1. With V trimmed by 5 bases and J by 1 base, 1 base remained unmatched. Germline CDR1 reads MNHNY; CDR2 reads SVGAGI (reference sequence). The CDR3 has 13 amino acids. CDR3: CASSRTGNTEAFF. Here the CDR3 DNA reads TGTGCCAGCAGTCGGACAGGGAACACTGAAGCTTTCTTT.